These T cell receptor beta chains were read from a single sample in a study of cytomegalovirus exposure and HLA in healthy donors. TCRdb's table, derived via immunoSEQ multiplex PCR, lists solely in-frame clones and lacks some. The sample has about 210,000 clones; over 75% are singletons. The sequenced material came from PBMCs. These receptors came from a woman aged 45-65 years in good health and CMV-seropositive. Both conserved end residues are part of each CDR3. The D gene is left open where the match is weak. Expanded clones are given a class, and other clones once, few, many or no size at all.

TRBV27,.,TRBJ1-1,TRBD1,TGTGCCAGCAGTCCGGGACAGCTCTTGAACACTGAAGCTTTCTTT,CASSPGQLLNTEAFF
TRBV4-1,.,TRBJ2-7,.,TGCGCCAGCAGCCAAGGAATAGGGGGCTCCTACGAGCAGTACTTC,CASSQGIGGSYEQYF
TRBV7-8,.,TRBJ1-4,.,TGTGCCAGCAGCCCAACAGGACAAAGCGAAAAACTGTTTTTT,CASSPTGQSEKLFF
TRBV21-1,.,TRBJ2-1,.,TGTGCCAGCAGCGGATTTAGCGGGGGGGCCGCGCGCTCCTACAATGAGCAGTTCTTC,CASSGFSGGAARSYNEQFF
TRBV7-2,.,TRBJ2-5,.,TGTGCCAGCAGCTTAGCGAACCTTATGCATCGAGGCCAAGAGACCCAGTACTTC,CASSLANLMHRGQETQYF
TRBV10-3,.,TRBJ2-4,TRBD1,TGTGCCATCAGTCCGGGACAGGCGAAAAACATTCAGTACTTC,CAISPGQAKNIQYF
TRBV27,once,TRBJ1-6,.,TGTGCCAGCAGTTTATCGTTGGAAGCCGGGGATTCACCCCTCCACTTT,CASSLSLEAGDSPLHF
TRBV19,.,TRBJ2-2,.,TGTGCCAGTATGGGGACACTGAACACCGGGGAGCTGTTTTTT,CASMGTLNTGELFF
TRBV19,.,TRBJ2-5,.,TGTGCCAGTAGCGGGGGGCTCTCGGAGGCCCAGTACTTC,CASSGGLSEAQYF
TRBV11-2,.,TRBJ2-7,TRBD1,TGTGCCAGCAGCTACTCGACAGGGAACGCAGGCTACGAGCAGTACTTC,CASSYSTGNAGYEQYF
TRBV28,.,TRBJ2-2,TRBD2,TGTGCCAGCAGCTCATCAACCAGCGGGGAGGAATTGAACACCGGGGAGCTGTTTTTT,CASSSSTSGEELNTGELFF
TRBV18,.,TRBJ2-7,.,TGTGCCAGCTCCTCGACAGGAAACTACGAGCAGTACTTC,CASSSTGNYEQYF
TRBV9,.,TRBJ2-5,TRBD2,TGTGCCAGCAGCGTTGCGGGGGGGCCGTTTGAGACCCAGTACTTC,CASSVAGGPFETQYF
TRBV29-1,.,TRBJ2-7,TRBD1,TGCAGCGTTCTAGGGGGCGCGTCCTACGAGCAGTACTTC,CSVLGGASYEQYF
TRBV7-9,once,TRBJ1-1,.,TGTTCCAGCAGGCCAGGTCGCGTCGGGGGGCTTTTAACTGAAGCTTTCTTT,CSSRPGRVGGLLTEAFF
TRBV7-2,.,TRBJ2-2,.,TGTGCCAGCAGCTCCCCAGGGGACGGGGCGGGCGGGGAGCTGTTTTTT,CASSSPGDGAGGELFF
TRBV7-8,.,TRBJ2-5,.,TGTGCCAGCAGCTTCCCACCCGGAGGTCAGCGGGAGACCCAGTACTTC,CASSFPPGGQRETQYF
TRBV4-3,few,TRBJ1-1,.,TGCGCCAGCAGCTTCGGACGGGAGAACACTGAAGCTTTCTTT,CASSFGRENTEAFF
TRBV7-4,.,TRBJ2-2,TRBD2,TGTGCCAGCAGCTCCCGACTAGCGGGGGTTAAGGGGACCGGGGAGCTGTTTTTT,CASSSRLAGVKGTGELFF
TRBV10-3,.,TRBJ2-7,TRBD2,TGTGCCATCAGGGAGGGACTAGCGGGGGACGAGCAGTACTTC,CAIREGLAGDEQYF
TRBV4-3,few,TRBJ1-2,.,TGCGCCAGCAGCCAAGATTGGTCAGGCTGGTCTAACTATGGCTACACCTTC,CASSQDWSGWSNYGYTF
TRBV6-5,once,TRBJ2-7,TRBD2,TGTGCCAGCAAGATCGGGGGGGCTTCCTACGAGCAGTACTTC,CASKIGGASYEQYF
TRBV30,.,TRBJ1-6,.,TGTGCCTGGAGTGTAAGGACAGTGAATTCACCCCTCCACTTT,CAWSVRTVNSPLHF
TRBV5-1,.,TRBJ2-3,.,TGCGCCAGCAGCTTGGGGGGACTTTCCGGGGATACGCAGTATTTT,CASSLGGLSGDTQYF
TRBV10-1,.,TRBJ1-2,.,TGCGCCAGCCCAGGGGAGAAAGACTATGGCTACACCTTC,CASPGEKDYGYTF
TRBV2,.,TRBJ1-1,TRBD1,TGTGCCAGCAGGCTCGGGACAGGGGGCGGTGAAGCTTTCTTT,CASRLGTGGGEAFF
TRBV7-9,.,TRBJ2-7,.,TGTGCCAGCAGCTTAAGTACGGCCCGAGACACCTCCTACGAGCAGTACTTC,CASSLSTARDTSYEQYF
TRBV5-1,.,TRBJ2-5,.,TGCGCCAGCAGCCCTTATATGCCGGGCCAAGAGACCCAGTACTTC,CASSPYMPGQETQYF
TRBV27,.,TRBJ2-7,TRBD2,TGTGCCAGCAGTTTGGGGGGTGCGGGACTAGCGACCTACGAGCAGTACTTC,CASSLGGAGLATYEQYF
TRBV5-1,.,TRBJ1-4,.,TGCGCCAGCAGCTTGGAGCCGACAGGCTCTAATGAAAAACTGTTTTTT,CASSLEPTGSNEKLFF
TRBV29-1,once,TRBJ1-2,.,TGCAGCGTTGGTAAAGGGGATGGCTACACCTTC,CSVGKGDGYTF
TRBV4-1,few,TRBJ2-7,.,TGCGCCAGCAGCCAAGTACCTAGTGGTCCTTCCTACGAGCAGTACTTC,CASSQVPSGPSYEQYF
TRBV30,.,TRBJ2-7,.,TGTGCCTGGAGTGTAATATACGAGCAGTACTTC,CAWSVIYEQYF
TRBV7-3,.,TRBJ2-5,.,TGTGCCAGCAGCTCCGACTACCAAGAGACCCAGTACTTC,CASSSDYQETQYF
TRBV19,.,TRBJ1-2,TRBD1,TGTGCCAGTAGTATCGGGACAGCCACTAACTATGGCTACACCTTC,CASSIGTATNYGYTF
TRBV30,once,TRBJ2-2,.,TGTGCCTGGGAGGGGGGGTCGGTCACCGGGGAGCTGTTTTTT,CAWEGGSVTGELFF
TRBV5-1,.,TRBJ2-6,.,TGCGCCAGCAGCAAGGACAAACGTCACTCTGGGGCCAACGTCCTGACTTTC,CASSKDKRHSGANVLTF
TRBV7-3,.,TRBJ2-4,TRBD1,TGTGCCAGCAGTGTACAGGGGACCAAAAACATTCAGTACTTC,CASSVQGTKNIQYF
TRBV7-9,.,TRBJ2-5,.,TGTGCCAGCAGCTCAAACAGAGAGACCCAGTACTTC,CASSSNRETQYF
TRBV6-1,.,TRBJ2-1,TRBD2,TGTGCCAGCAGTGAAGGAGGAAGCGGGGGCCTTCTCCGGTTCTTC,CASSEGGSGGLLRFF
TRBV29-1,.,TRBJ1-4,.,TGCAGCGTTTCCCCGGGGAAGGAAGAAAAACTGTTTTTT,CSVSPGKEEKLFF
TRBV29-1,once,TRBJ2-3,TRBD1,TGCAGCGTCCTGACAGGGGCTACAGATACGCAGTATTTT,CSVLTGATDTQYF
TRBV7-2,.,TRBJ1-2,.,TGTGCCAGCAGCTTATCAGTATCAGGGGTCTATGGCTACACCTTC,CASSLSVSGVYGYTF
TRBV14,few,TRBJ2-1,.,TGTGCCAGCAGCCCCTTGTGGAGCTCCTACAATGAGCAGTTCTTC,CASSPLWSSYNEQFF
TRBV5-5,.,TRBJ2-5,.,TGTGCCAGCAGCTTCACCCGACTGGAAGGAGGCGAGACCCAGTACTTC,CASSFTRLEGGETQYF
TRBV5-1,.,TRBJ1-3,.,TGCGCCAGCAGCTTGGCATCCTCTGGAAACACCATATATTTT,CASSLASSGNTIYF
TRBV7-9,.,TRBJ1-1,.,TGTGCCAGCAGCTCCCCAGACACTGAAGCTTTCTTT,CASSSPDTEAFF
TRBV6-5,.,TRBJ2-7,.,TGTGCCAGCAGGTCAAAGGCGGGGTTCCAGCAGTACTTC,CASRSKAGFQQYF
TRBV11-2,.,TRBJ2-3,TRBD2,TGTGCCAGCAGCTTAATCAACAGGGCTAGCGGGGGATACACAGATACGCAGTATTTT,CASSLINRASGGYTDTQYF
TRBV7-9,.,TRBJ1-2,TRBD1,TGTGCCAGCAGATCCGACAGGGGAGCCTATGGCTACACCTTC,CASRSDRGAYGYTF